This T cell receptor beta chain was documented in a study of blood T cell repertoires in COVID-19. With 0 bases removed from V and 5 bases from J, the gap between germline ends came to 20 bases. Per germline, CDR1 MRHNA and CDR2 SNTAGT. The CDR3 extends over 17 amino acids. Authors' analysis steps: Reference gene primer amplification yielded estimated nucleated cell counts. Using immunoSEQ multiplex PCR, the repertoire was profiled, and TCRdb retains in-frame clones only, with some absent. That table is the source of V, J and clone size, and D and trimming were worked out from the DNA. The table shows approximately 150,000 clones, with approximately 86% occurring only once.

Material for sequencing was peripheral blood. This receptor was taken from a woman aged 60 to 75 with acute or convalescent COVID-19. The V gene is TRBV6-4, the J gene TRBJ2-7; a possible D gene is TRBD2 (7 bases). CDR3 nucleotides: TGTGCCAGCAGTGACTCTTACAGGGAGGGGAAGGGGGACGAGCAGTACTTC. This codes for CASSDSYREGKGDEQYF.